This TCR beta chain was identified during a study of blood T cell repertoires in COVID-19. Looking at the study overall: Samples representing acute and convalescent COVID-19 were sourced from the United States, Italy and Spain. T cells, B-cell-depleted T cells, or PBMCs provided the cDNA or gDNA that served as material.

The length of the CDR3 is 13 residues. The trim removed 6 bases at V and 4 bases at J, leaving 5 bases unmatched. Germline values: CDR1 SGDLS, CDR2 YYNGEE. As handled by the study authors: Amplification of reference gene primers was used by the study to estimate nucleated cell counts. The assay was immunoSEQ multiplex PCR, and TCRdb's table has in-frame clones only and misses some. The DNA was the basis for D and trimming; V, J and clone size are from that table. The sample carries around 220,000 clones, around 80% recorded once. The sequenced material came from peripheral blood. This sequence joins TRBV9 and TRBJ2-3; TRBD2 matches 7 bases. This TCR was recovered from a woman in her thirties or forties with active or convalescent COVID-19. Here the CDR3 DNA reads TGTGCCAGCATGGGCGGGGGTGCAGATACGCAGTATTTT. Encoded protein: CASMGGGADTQYF.